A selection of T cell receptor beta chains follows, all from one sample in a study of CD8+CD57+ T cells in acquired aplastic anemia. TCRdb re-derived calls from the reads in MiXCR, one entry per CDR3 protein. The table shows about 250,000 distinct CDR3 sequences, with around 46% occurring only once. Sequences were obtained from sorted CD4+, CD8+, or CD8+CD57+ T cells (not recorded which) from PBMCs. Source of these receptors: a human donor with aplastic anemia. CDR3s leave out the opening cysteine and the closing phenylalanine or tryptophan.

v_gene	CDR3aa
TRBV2	ADGTGFFVTEAF
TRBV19	ASSMSSGTDATTDTQY
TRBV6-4	ASSYGSKGANVLT
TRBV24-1	ATSDFTGNGYT
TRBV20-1	SARDFWEQY
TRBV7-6	ASSLQYGNTIY
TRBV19	ASRPGTVNNEQF
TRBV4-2	ASSKSQGGEKLF
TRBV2	ARVPARANYEQY
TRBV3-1	ASSQEGNRNSPLH
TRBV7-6	ASSLLDRVGETQY
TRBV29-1	SVYTGSTGELF
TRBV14	ASSPGTRTTDTQY
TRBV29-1	SVEGRGGSYGYT
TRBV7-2	ASSLPRDGAEAF
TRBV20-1	SAPDRTYEQY
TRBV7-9	ASSLVGRAEAF
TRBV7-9	ASSLVGQGANQPQH
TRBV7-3	ASSPEPLTEQY
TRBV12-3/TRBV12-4	ASSFGGTYNEQF
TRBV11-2	ASSLRLAIETQY
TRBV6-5	ASSHGQGVPDTQY
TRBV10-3	AISARSDRTPYGYT
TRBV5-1	ASSQRTDTEAF
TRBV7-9	ASSLGPRDTIY
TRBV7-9	ASSLTRGEQF
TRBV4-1	ASSHVWHTGELF
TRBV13	ASSQIQGQY
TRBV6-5	ATLPNYEQY
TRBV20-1	SAKVAGFHEQF
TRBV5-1	ASSLAKGQLSGETQY
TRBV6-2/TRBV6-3	ASSSGTGAHTQY
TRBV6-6	ASSELGDRGMPGYT
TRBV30	AWQSGTSTDTQY
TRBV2	ASRATGSSYNEQF
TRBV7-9	ASSQDGQGADTQY
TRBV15	ATSRDRGIQGGSTDTQY
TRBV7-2	ASSPLAGGIEQY
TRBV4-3	ASSQDNRGAGQPQH
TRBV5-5	ASSLGQGVREQY
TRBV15	ATSRDEERGCAF
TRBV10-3	AISDANKNPGTNGREQY
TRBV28	ASSLGWGQPQH
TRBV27	ASSLGVYQPQH
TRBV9	ASADDSYEQY
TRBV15	ATSRVSGNNEQF
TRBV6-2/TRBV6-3	ASRNMEKLL
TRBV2	ASSELISYEQY
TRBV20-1	SARLAGGRTDTQY
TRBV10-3	AIRGQGDYGYT
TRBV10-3	AISESGGRVVETQY
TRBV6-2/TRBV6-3	ASGTRGGQYEQY
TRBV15	ATSRDGQGNDEQY
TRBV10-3	AISDPRWQRLAKNIQY
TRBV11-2	ASSSGDSPHGYT
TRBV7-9	ASSLDAYIFSNERF
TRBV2	ASGRRLAGTTNTQY
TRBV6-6	ASSSLTGQGYGYT
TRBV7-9	ASSSDPWYGYT
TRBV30	AWSNNSPLH